This T cell receptor (beta chain) was sequenced in a study of shared clonotypes between healthy human individuals. General study results and limits: Blood was the sole source, and tissue repertoires probably differ.

About this clone: Antigen specificity is unknown.

Per the germline V gene, CDR1 is ENHRY and CDR2 is SYGVKD. V lost 10 bases, J lost 7 bases, and 16 bases lay in between. The CDR3 length is 12 residues. An even split of each subset's genomic DNA across several immunoSEQ plates was performed. The data were produced by immunoSEQ multiplex PCR, yet TCRdb's version contains in-frame clones alone and is incomplete. The sample consists of approximately 480,000 clones, about 75% of them appearing once. This clonotype originated in a woman between 40 and 50 years old in good health. Some clones in this sample may be carry-over from other donors' samples. The chain uses TRBV10-3 and TRBJ2-5; D gene uncertain. The sequencing input was PBMCs. The CDR3 nucleotides read TGTGCCACCTCAGGCCCCGACGGGACCCAGTACTTC. Translating gives CATSGPDGTQYF.